This T cell receptor beta chain came from a study of cytomegalovirus exposure and HLA in healthy donors. Of note for this clone: At one end, the junction sequence differs from germline, possibly due to a read error.

The donors were in the approximately 120-subject validation cohort; that cohort was separate from the roughly 730-subject first cohort. TCRdb's table, derived via immunoSEQ multiplex PCR, lists solely in-frame clones and lacks some. The sample has 220,000 or so clones, approximately 80% seen once. This CDR3 is 14 amino acids long. Per the germline V gene, CDR1 is SQVTM and CDR2 is ANQGSEA. Sequencing input: PBMCs. This sequence joins TRBV29-1 and TRBJ2-2, with 8 positions matching TRBD1. This clonotype originated in a woman between 25 and 40 years old in good health and CMV-seropositive. The CDR3 sequence: CSVLTGVNAGELFF. CDR3 DNA: TGCAGCGTCCTGACAGGGGTGAACGCCGGGGAGCTGTTTTTT.